The 15 T cell receptor beta chains below all came from one sample that was sequenced in a study of CXCR3-negative and CXCR3-positive naive CD8 T cells. Whole-study findings and limits: CXCR3-positive naive cells carried more hydrophobic TRB CDR3s than CXCR3-negative naive cells did.

These receptors' antigens are unknown. All TRB cDNA libraries came from 5' RACE performed with UMI labels. TCRdb re-called the 5' RACE reads, yielding one record per CDR3 amino acid sequence without DNA. The sample yields around 6,800 distinct CDR3 sequences, of which the top ten take up 1.1% to 1.5%. Source material: naive CXCR3+ CD8+ T cells from blood. Stated subset: CD45RO-CCR7+CD27+CD95- naive CD8+ T cells expressing CXCR3 (TNR3+). The receptors were gathered from a human donor in good health. Some clones in this sample may be carry-over from other donors' samples.

The V gene is TRBV12-3 or TRBV12-4, the J gene TRBJ2-1. This CDR3 comprises 13 residues. The CDR3 sequence is CASSKTWYNEQFF.

In terms of frequency, this clonotype is medium-sized. The CDR3 spells CASSLNPRDLGRDYGYTF. V is TRBV7-9 and J is TRBJ1-2. CDR1 SEHNR and CDR2 FQNEAQ come from the germline V gene (reference sequence). This CDR3 has 18 residues.

This chain connects TRBV30 to TRBJ2-1. CDR1 and CDR2 from the germline V gene are GTSNPN and SVGIG (reference sequence). The CDR3 is 12 residues long. This chain's CDR3 is CAWNLLYNEQFF. The full variable domain, completed using reference TRBV30 and TRBJ2-1, is SQTIHQWPATLVQPVGSPLSLECTVEGTSNPNLYWYRQAAGRGLQLLFYSVGIGQISSEVPQNLSASRPQDRQFILSSKKLLLSDSGFYLCAWNLLYNEQFFGPGTRLTVL.

The J gene is TRBJ2-3, the V gene TRBV29-1; TCRdb outputs TRBD2, but without DNA this stays unchecked. This CDR3 comprises 14 residues. CDR1 is SQVTM and CDR2 is ANQGSEA in the germline V gene. This chain's CDR3 is CSVVPSVSTDTQYF.

The chain has TRBV6-5 and TRBJ1-2; TCRdb proposes TRBD1, but this gene call is untestable without DNA. CDR1 is MNHEY, CDR2 SVGAGI, per germline. The CDR3 is 14 residues long. The CDR3 reads CASSYDVGGYGYTF.

Judged by frequency, this clonotype is medium-sized. The V gene is TRBV29-1, the J gene TRBJ2-5; the TCRdb call, TRBD1, lacks DNA for checking. Germline V lookup: CDR1 SQVTM, CDR2 ANQGSEA. The CDR3 has 15 amino acids. CDR3: CSVEDLGGARETQYF.

J is TRBJ1-4 and V is TRBV4-1; there is no DNA to check the TCRdb D call of TRBD1. The CDR3 runs to 17 residues. Germline V lookup: CDR1 MGHRA, CDR2 YSYEKL. The CDR3 loop is CASSQVGGGPTNEKLFF.

This chain's CDR3 is CASSPLASGNSETQHF. This chain joins TRBV5-1 and TRBJ2-5; TCRdb picks TRBD2, but there is no DNA to check that call. Germline CDR1 is SGHRS and CDR2 is YFSETQ. The CDR3 covers 16 residues.

The chain couples TRBV6-6 to TRBJ2-1; TCRdb's D call, TRBD1, is unchecked because there is no DNA. The CDR3 has 17 amino acids. The V gene's germline CDR1 is MNHNY and CDR2 SVGAGI (reference sequence). The CDR3: CASRPASQGQIVHEQFF.

V gene TRBV4-2 combines with J gene TRBJ1-4; checking the TCRdb D call of TRBD1 is not possible without DNA. CDR1 and CDR2 from the germline V gene are LGHNA and YNFKEQ. The CDR3 is 15 residues long. The CDR3 spells CASSHVGTDNEKLFF.

This clonotype is called medium-sized based on its frequency. The rearrangement links TRBV12-3 or TRBV12-4 to TRBJ2-1; TCRdb's D call of TRBD2 is untestable without DNA. The CDR3 covers 16 residues. The CDR3 loop reads CASTPGQRLAGDEQFF.

According to its frequency, this clonotype is medium-sized. The gene calls are TRBV28 and TRBJ2-7. Germline CDR1 reads MDHEN; CDR2 reads SYDVKM. The CDR3 is made up of 13 amino acids. The CDR3 protein is CASETGAANEQYF.

This clonotype is called medium-sized based on its frequency. The chain recombines TRBV4-1 with TRBJ1-5. Germline lookup yields CDR1 MGHRA and CDR2 YSYEKL. The CDR3 totals 14 residues. The CDR3 here is CASSPDGGNQPQHF.

The rearrangement joins TRBV4-1 to TRBJ2-3; the D gene TCRdb calls, TRBD1, cannot be checked with no DNA. This CDR3 has 15 amino acids. CDR1 MGHRA and CDR2 YSYEKL come from the germline V gene. CDR3: CASSSDPRDGDTQYF.

This clonotype counts as medium-sized (0.01 to 0.1%) by frequency. This chain uses TRBV7-8 with TRBJ1-1; absent DNA, TCRdb's TRBD1 call cannot be checked. The CDR3 contains 16 residues. Germline V gives CDR1 SGHVS, CDR2 FQNEAQ. This CDR3 is CASSLGLGGRSTEAFF.